This TCR beta chain came from a study of Ad26.COV2.S vaccination and SARS-CoV-2 variants. On the study more broadly: As a participant in COV1001, the donor was in the Ad26.COV2.S trial arm. The study, taken as a whole, reports: Vaccine recipients showed a spike-specific TCR breadth that was higher than in placebo recipients.

A word on this clone: Antigen: not known.

CDR3 size: 15 residues. The germline V gene encodes CDR1 MNHEY and CDR2 SVGAGI. Losses at the gene ends were 2 bases for V and 8 bases for J; bases not matched to a gene: 11. Method: immunoSEQ multiplex PCR; TCRdb's copy keeps in-frame clones and lacks some. The data hold around 340,000 clones, with 75% to 90% observed a single time. Specified treatment: around 19 received Ad26.COV2.S at low or high dose, single or two shots; about 5 received placebo; per-sample allocation not given. Sampling was done on day 63 after the first vaccine or placebo injection. Wuhan-strain SARS-CoV-2 spike was expressed by the Ad26 vector that made up the vaccine.

The TCR was taken from a person aged 18-65 years who received the Ad26.COV2.S COVID-19 vaccine or a placebo. V gene TRBV6-5 combines with J gene TRBJ1-2; 7 bases line up with TRBD1. Here the sequenced sample was peripheral blood, taken in a trial of Ad26.COV2.S vaccine versus placebo. CDR3 in amino acids: CASSYRGPPLQGYTF. The CDR3 nucleotides read TGTGCCAGCAGTTACAGGGGGCCTCCTTTGCAAGGCTACACCTTC.